This TCR beta chain came from a study of T cell responses to AZD1222 COVID-19 vaccine. Points from the study as a whole: As reported, nearly half of all spike-specific TCRs target variant regions that are unmutated. Donors in the cohort were predominantly white British and more often female, and clonal diversity was possibly underestimated. After two AZD1222 doses, spike-specific TCR breadth and depth rose versus day 0. Among vaccine-associated CD4 TCRs, coverage spanned spike, with dominance at 160-218 and 743-854.

This table comes from immunoSEQ multiplex PCR, and its TCRdb copy is limited to in-frame clones, with some not included. This repertoire shows tens of thousands of clones, under 95% found once; its top ten account for roughly 5.6%. In regard to this clone: Its antigen remains unidentified.

Trimming cost V 2 bases and J 6 bases, with 8 bases left between them. The CDR3 sequence is 14 residues long. Germline CDR1 and CDR2: LNHNV and YYDKDF (reference sequence). The chain links TRBV15 to TRBJ1-6, with no clear D. The material sequenced was peripheral blood, taken on day 0 of MenACWY control vaccination. The sequence was obtained from an adult in good health. Written as DNA, the CDR3 is TGTGCCACCAGCAGAACCTGGGCTAATTCACCCCTCCACTTT. It yields the protein CATSRTWANSPLHF.